The sequence of this TCR beta chain was determined in a study of cytomegalovirus exposure and HLA in healthy donors. Those who donated were healthy bone marrow donors. Study-wide findings and caveats: The study reported that TCR beta sequences accurately predicted HLA-A and HLA-B alleles in most subjects. Common viral pathogens (according to a later analysis) appeared linked to several of the most significant clusters. Rates of TCR association differed by HLA locus in a later analysis, with DRB1 highest and HLA-C lowest.

Researchers ran the PCR with 60 Vbeta and 13 Jbeta primers. The repertoire was sequenced with immunoSEQ multiplex PCR; TCRdb's copy has only in-frame clones and lacks some. The ten most abundant clones cover about 6.5% of a sample with 150,000 to 200,000 clones. Turning to this clone: Its cognate antigen is unknown.

Sample: PBMCs. The sequence was collected from a man aged 25 to 40 in good health and CMV-seronegative.

The CDR3 region is CASSPGSFNEQFF. The CDR3 DNA sequence: TGTGCCAGTAGTCCCGGGAGCTTCAATGAGCAGTTCTTC. The chain couples TRBV19 to TRBJ2-1; the D gene is possibly TRBD2 (6 bases). The germline V gene encodes CDR1 LNHDA and CDR2 SQIVND (reference sequence). This CDR3 has 13 residues. The ends were cut back, 5 bases at V and 6 bases at J, with 11 bases in the middle. Using reference TRBV19 and TRBJ2-1 for the parts outside the CDR3, the full variable domain is DGGITQSPKYLFRKEGQNVTLSCEQNLNHDAMYWYRQDPGQGLRLIYYSQIVNDFQKGDIAEGYSVSREKKESFPLTVTSAQKNPTAFYLCASSPGSFNEQFFGPGTRLTVL.